These 17 T cell receptor beta chains were all obtained from the same sample, sequenced in a study of blood T cells in healthy people across ages. Together with a sample-barcoded 5' primer, a J-beta primer mix was included in a second PCR lasting roughly 6 to 12 cycles. TCRdb re-called the 5' RACE reads with MiXCR, one entry per CDR3 protein. The repertoire holds around 1,100,000 distinct CDR3 sequences, with around two fifths as singletons. The specimen was blood. The receptor set was obtained from a man aged 18 to 30 in good health.

This clonotype was seen a handful of times. The chain carries TRBV20-1 and TRBJ2-7; the D gene is possibly TRBD2 (6 bases). The DNA end lines up better with TRBJ2-5; the J call may be wrong. This CDR3 comprises 13 residues. From germline, CDR1 is DFQATT and CDR2 SNEGSKA (reference sequence). The CDR3: CSARDWTGETQYF. CDR3 bases: TGCAGTGCTCGGGACTGGACGGGGGAGACCCAGTACTTC.

This clonotype was counted between two and nine times. The chain combines TRBV9 with TRBJ1-1; D gene unclear. The CDR3 totals 16 residues. V was cut by 1 base and J by 0 bases, with 13 bases left in between. In germline, CDR1 is SGDLS, CDR2 YYNGEE. DNA for the CDR3: TGTGCCAGCAGCGTACTATCGGCAGCCCTGAACACTGAAGCTTTCTTT. This codes for CASSVLSAALNTEAFF.

The chain recombines TRBV6-2 or TRBV6-3 with TRBJ2-2; D unclear. Trimming left V 4 bases short and J 4 bases short, with 10 bases between. Germline-derived CDR1 and CDR2 are MNHEY and SVGEGT. The CDR3 contains 14 residues. The CDR3 DNA reads as TGTGCCAGCAGTTCGCAAGTCCCCACCGGGGAGCTGTTTTTT. It specifies CASSSQVPTGELFF.

This clonotype was detected only a few times. The chain joins TRBV20-1 to TRBJ1-2; D gene uncertain. CDR3 length: 12 amino acids. Deletions cut 6 bases from V and 5 bases from J, with 13 bases between. The V gene's germline CDR1 is DFQATT and CDR2 SNEGSKA (reference sequence). CDR3 nucleotide sequence: TGCAGTGCAGACGAGGCAGCGTATGGCTACACCTTC. Its protein product is CSADEAAYGYTF.

There are a few counts of this clonotype. The J gene is TRBJ2-3, the V gene TRBV5-4; a possible D gene is TRBD1 (6 bases). CDR3 length equals 14 residues. The V and J ends lost 0 bases and 5 bases respectively, with 10 bases between them. Germline CDR1 is SGHNT and CDR2 is YYREEE (reference sequence). The CDR3 protein is CASSLGRGIDTQYF. As DNA, the CDR3 is TGTGCCAGCAGCTTGGGCAGGGGCATAGATACGCAGTATTTT.

The chain is built from TRBV7-2 and TRBJ2-7; tentatively, D is TRBD1 (6 bases). Germline loops: CDR1 SGHTA, CDR2 FQGNSA. Between the trimmed V and J ends, which lost 3 bases and 2 bases, there was a span of 17 bases. The CDR3 has 16 amino acids. CDR3 nucleotides: TGTACCAGCAGCTTCCAATCTGCAGGACAGACCTACGAGCAGTACTTC. This sequence encodes CTSSFQSAGQTYEQYF.

This clonotype was picked up a small number of times. This chain connects TRBV2 to TRBJ2-3, with 8 nucleotides matching TRBD1. In germline, CDR1 is SNHLY, CDR2 FYNNEI. CDR3 length: 16 amino acids. The V gene end was trimmed by 0 bases and the J gene end by 3 bases; junction bases not matched to a gene: 5. The CDR3 nucleotides read TGTGCCAGCAGTGAAGCGACAGGGGTTTCGACAGATACGCAGTATTTT. This codes for CASSEATGVSTDTQYF. Full variable domain (remainder filled in from reference TRBV2 and TRBJ2-3): EPEVTQTPSHQVTQMGQEVILRCVPISNHLYFYWYRQILGQKVEFLVSFYNNEISEKSEIFDDQFSVERPDGSNFTLKIRSTKLEDSAMYFCASSEATGVSTDTQYFGPGTRLTVL.

This clonotype was recorded a few times. This chain uses TRBV3-1 with TRBJ1-1, with 11 bases aligning to TRBD1. Trimming cost V 6 bases and J 3 bases; bases outside gene matches: 3. Germline V gene lookup returns CDR1 LGHDT and CDR2 YNNKEL (reference sequence). The CDR3 is made up of 14 amino acids. The CDR3 bases are TGTGCCAGCAGACGGACAGGGGGCTACACTGAAGCTTTCTTT. Protein product: CASRRTGGYTEAFF.

In this sample, this clonotype turned up a few times. The chain uses TRBV20-1 and TRBJ1-2, with D unclear. V gave up 0 bases and J gave up 7 bases, with 9 bases separating them. This CDR3 region has 12 residues. Germline CDR1 reads DFQATT; CDR2 reads SNEGSKA (reference sequence). The CDR3 nucleotides read TGCAGTGCTAGAGATCGGTTACCTGGCTACACCTTC. The encoded protein is CSARDRLPGYTF.

The V gene is TRBV9, the J gene TRBJ1-1; perhaps TRBD1 as D (5 bases). V was shortened by 4 bases and J by 1 base, with 17 bases between the two germline ends. The CDR3 spans 16 residues. Per the germline V gene, CDR1 is SGDLS and CDR2 is YYNGEE. The CDR3 DNA follows: TGTGCCAGCAGCCACACGTGGGGCTGGGAGAACACTGAAGCTTTCTTT. Translating gives CASSHTWGWENTEAFF.

There are a few counts of this clonotype. J is TRBJ1-1 and V is TRBV5-1, with unresolved D. The CDR3 extends over 15 amino acids. Per germline, CDR1 SGHRS and CDR2 YFSETQ. V lost 4 bases to trimming and J lost 1 base, with 14 bases between them. The CDR3 here is CASSPLGEPNTEAFF. Written as DNA, the CDR3 is TGCGCCAGCAGCCCGCTCGGGGAACCGAACACTGAAGCTTTCTTT.

V usage is TRBV27 and J usage is TRBJ2-3; D is uncertain. V lost 5 bases to trimming and J lost 0 bases, with 9 bases between them. The CDR3 spans 14 residues. CDR1 is MNHEY, CDR2 SMNVEV, per germline (reference sequence). The DNA of the CDR3 is TGTGCCAGCAGTGCAGCTACTAGCACAGATACGCAGTATTTT. This encodes CASSAATSTDTQYF.

The chain joins TRBV5-1 to TRBJ2-1; D gene ambiguous. Germline V CDR1 and CDR2: SGHRS, YFSETQ. The V gene lost 4 bases and the J gene lost 8 bases, with 10 bases spanning the gap. There are 12 residues in the CDR3. The CDR3 region is CASSPLDDEQFF. The CDR3 DNA follows: TGCGCCAGCAGCCCCCTGGACGATGAGCAGTTCTTC. The entire variable domain, with the rest obtained from reference TRBV5-1 and TRBJ2-1, is as follows: KAGVTQTPRYLIKTRGQQVTLSCSPISGHRSVSWYQQTPGQGLQFLFEYFSETQRNKGNFPGRFSGRQFSNSRSEMNVSTLELGDSALYLCASSPLDDEQFFGPGTRLTVL.

The chain is built from TRBV7-9 and TRBJ2-7; the match to TRBD1 covers 9 bases. The V gene's germline CDR1 is SEHNR and CDR2 FQNEAQ (reference sequence). V trimming: 5 bases; J trimming: 6 bases; junction bases outside the gene matches: 8. The CDR3 covers 14 residues. Here the CDR3 DNA reads TGTGCCAGCAGCCGGACAGGGGCCGCCGGCGAGCAGTACTTC. This codes for CASSRTGAAGEQYF.

The chain is built from TRBV7-3 and TRBJ2-7; no definite D call. This CDR3 has 14 amino acids. Germline V gene data show CDR1 as SGHTA and CDR2 as FQGTGA. Trimming pared 1 base from V and 7 bases from J, leaving 14 bases between. The CDR3 sequence: CASSLNRLRNEQYF. The CDR3 nucleotides are TGTGCCAGCAGCTTAAACCGCCTCCGCAATGAGCAGTACTTC. The full variable domain, completed using reference TRBV7-3 and TRBJ2-7, is GAGVSQTPSNKVTEKGKYVELRCDPISGHTALYWYRQSLGQGPEFLIYFQGTGAADDSGLPNDRFFAVRPEGSVSTLKIQRTERGDSAVYLCASSLNRLRNEQYFGPGTRLTVT.

This clonotype was observed a handful of times. The gene calls are TRBV20-1 and TRBJ2-5, with D perhaps matching TRBD2 (6 bases). Trimming left V 3 bases short and J 1 base short, with 18 bases between. Germline V gives CDR1 DFQATT, CDR2 SNEGSKA (reference sequence). There are 16 residues in the CDR3. CDR3 nucleotide sequence: TGCAGTGCTAGGGCCCTCGCGGGACGCTTCCAAGAGACCCAGTACTTC. This translates into CSARALAGRFQETQYF.

This clonotype turned up a few times. V is TRBV4-3 and J is TRBJ2-4; D is tentatively TRBD1 or TRBD2 (5 bases each). The CDR3 is made up of 15 amino acids. CDR1 is LGHNA and CDR2 is YSLEER in the germline V gene. V lost 4 bases and J 3 bases, leaving 13 bases between the germline ends. The CDR3 nucleotides are TGCGCCAGCAGCCTCGGGACCTCAAACAAAAACATTCAGTACTTC. It specifies CASSLGTSNKNIQYF.